Below, 20 T cell receptor beta chains from the same sample are listed, as sequenced in a study of long-term antiretroviral therapy in people with HIV. Run at survey level, the immunoSEQ assay was version v3.0. This table comes from immunoSEQ multiplex PCR, and its TCRdb copy is limited to in-frame clones, with some not included. In the table there are fewer than 10,000 clones, 60% to 85% of which are singletons. The starting material was unsorted PBMCs, obtained 1.8 years before starting antiretroviral therapy. These receptors were taken from a man aged 40-49 years with HIV.

This chain joins TRBV30 and TRBJ1-1; D not certain. Per germline, CDR1 GTSNPN and CDR2 SVGIG (reference sequence). The V and J ends lost 2 bases and 0 bases respectively, with 16 bases between them. The CDR3 totals 16 residues. Written as DNA, the CDR3 is TGTGCCTGGAGTACTGGACGGACTTATATGAACACTGAAGCTTTCTTT. It specifies CAWSTGRTYMNTEAFF.

V is TRBV6-6 and J is TRBJ1-4; TRBD1 agrees at 9 bases. Germline V gene data show CDR1 as MNHNY and CDR2 as SVGAGI (reference sequence). Germline trimming cut 6 bases from V and 4 bases from J; bases unmatched to any gene: 9. The CDR3 is 16 residues long. CDR3 DNA sequence: TGTGCCAGCAGCCCAACGGGACAGGGTCGTAATGAAAAACTGTTTTTT. Its translation is CASSPTGQGRNEKLFF.

V gene TRBV9 combines with J gene TRBJ2-7; a possible D gene is TRBD1 (6 bases). The germline V gene encodes CDR1 SGDLS and CDR2 YYNGEE. V was pared by 0 bases and J by 3 bases, with 16 bases between. The CDR3 covers 16 residues. The CDR3, as DNA: TGTGCCAGCAGCGTAGCGGGATCAGGGGCTGGCTACGAGCAGTACTTC. Its translation: CASSVAGSGAGYEQYF.

This chain joins TRBV18 and TRBJ2-7; 11 nucleotides line up with TRBD1. Germline lookup yields CDR1 KGHSH and CDR2 LQKENI. This CDR3 spans 15 amino acids. The V and J ends lost 3 bases and 6 bases, in that order; junction bases with no gene match: 7. CDR3 residues: CASSPGPDRGREQYF. The CDR3 DNA reads as TGTGCCAGCTCACCGGGACCGGACAGGGGGCGCGAGCAGTACTTC.

This clone was observed a single time. This chain links TRBV10-3 with TRBJ2-3; 13 nucleotides line up with TRBD2. The J segment lost 8 bases and the V segment lost 3 bases, leaving 5 bases of the junction unmatched. CDR3 length: 15 residues. The germline CDR1 and CDR2 sequences are ENHRY and SYGVKD. The CDR3 nucleotides are TGTGCCATCAGTGAACTAGCGGGGGGGGGAGGTACGCAGTATTTT. Amino acid sequence: CAISELAGGGGTQYF.

This sequence joins TRBV5-1 and TRBJ2-6; D is unresolved. The V and J ends lost 5 bases and 0 bases respectively, with 12 bases between them. The CDR3 length is 16 residues. The germline V gene encodes CDR1 SGHRS and CDR2 YFSETQ. CDR3 coding DNA: TGCGCCAGCAGGCTTTATCCCACCTCTGGGGCCAACGTCCTGACTTTC. Translation gives CASRLYPTSGANVLTF.

This clone turned up a few times. V usage is TRBV30 and J usage is TRBJ1-1; D not resolved. This CDR3 is built from 12 residues. The germline CDR1 and CDR2 sequences are GTSNPN and SVGIG (reference sequence). Between the trimmed V and J ends, which lost 3 bases and 2 bases, there was a span of 7 bases. CDR3 protein: CAWSHSNTEAFF. The DNA for the CDR3 is TGTGCCTGGAGCCATTCAAACACTGAAGCTTTCTTT.

The chain has TRBV11-3 and TRBJ2-2; D not certain. The CDR3 spans 14 residues. The V and J ends lost 2 bases and 2 bases respectively, with 6 bases between them. The germline CDR1 and CDR2 sequences are SGHNT and YENEEA. The CDR3 DNA reads TGTGCCAGCAGCTTATCTAGAAACACCGGGGAGCTGTTTTTT. This translates into CASSLSRNTGELFF.

This clone turned up a few times. Other DNA sequences within the sample encode an identical CDR3. The chain combines TRBV6-1 with TRBJ1-1, with TRBD1 as a possible D gene (5 bases). Germline-derived CDR1 and CDR2 are MNHNS and SASEGT. The CDR3 consists of 14 residues. V was shortened by 9 bases and J by 1 base, with 15 bases between the two germline ends. The CDR3 protein is CASRRLGGNTEAFF. CDR3 DNA sequence: TGTGCCAGTAGGAGATTGGGGGGGAACACTGAAGCTTTCTTT.

J is TRBJ1-4 and V is TRBV11-2; D gene unclear. Trimming took 1 base from V and 7 from J, leaving 7 bases between them. Germline CDR1 and CDR2: SGHAT and FQNNGV. The CDR3 contains 13 residues. The CDR3 region has the DNA TGTGCCAGCAGCTTAGGGCAGGCTGAAAAACTGTTTTTT. Protein sequence: CASSLGQAEKLFF.

V usage is TRBV15 and J usage is TRBJ2-5, with a weak D call TRBD2 (5 bases). Germline loops: CDR1 LNHNV, CDR2 YYDKDF (reference sequence). The CDR3 runs to 15 residues. Between the trimmed V and J ends, which lost 5 bases and 2 bases, there was a span of 15 bases. As DNA, the CDR3 is TGTGCCACCAGCCCCGGAGGCTCCCCACAAGAGACCCAGTACTTC. Its protein product is CATSPGGSPQETQYF.

The chain employs TRBV18 and TRBJ1-5; D gene ambiguous. The CDR3 is 13 amino acids. V lost 4 bases to trimming and J lost 1 base, with 5 bases between them. Germline assignment: CDR1 KGHSH and CDR2 LQKENI. Written as DNA, the CDR3 is TGTGCCAGCTCACGAGGGAGCAATCAGCCCCAGCATTTT. Protein sequence: CASSRGSNQPQHF.

The rearrangement links TRBV10-3 to TRBJ1-1, with 11 positions matching TRBD1. The germline CDR1 and CDR2 sequences are ENHRY and SYGVKD. This CDR3 has 13 amino acids. V lost 10 bases and J lost 5; bases outside the gene matches: 6. CDR3 in DNA: TGTGCCAGCCAAGGACAGGGGGCGACTGAAGCTTTCTTT. As protein: CASQGQGATEAFF.

The chain combines TRBV5-1 with TRBJ2-6; D is unresolved. CDR1 is SGHRS and CDR2 is YFSETQ in the germline V gene. V was trimmed by 2 bases and J by 1 base, leaving 1 base between them. The CDR3 totals 13 residues. The chain's CDR3 is CASSLSGANVLTF. The CDR3 DNA is TGCGCCAGCAGCTTATCTGGGGCCAACGTCCTGACTTTC.

The J gene is TRBJ1-5, the V gene TRBV18; TRBD1 agrees at 10 bases. CDR3 size: 14 residues. With 4 bases clipped from V and 7 bases from J, the junction kept 4 bases outside the gene matches. CDR1 is KGHSH, CDR2 LQKENI, per germline. The CDR3 DNA reads as TGTGCCAGCTCACTGACAGGGGGCAGCCAGCCCCAGCATTTT. As protein: CASSLTGGSQPQHF.

This chain links TRBV7-9 with TRBJ1-3; 7 bases align to TRBD1. Germline V gene sequence: CDR1 SEHNR, CDR2 FQNEAQ (reference sequence). The CDR3 length is 17 residues. V was clipped by 4 bases and J by 2 bases; unmatched bases: 11. CDR3 in amino acids: CASSSAALTGTGNTIYF. The CDR3 coding sequence is TGTGCCAGCAGCTCAGCCGCGCTGACAGGGACTGGAAACACCATATATTTT.

The chain couples TRBV7-8 to TRBJ1-5, with 7 bases lining up with TRBD1. The CDR3 is 18 amino acids. Germline-derived CDR1 and CDR2 are SGHVS and FQNEAQ. The V gene end was trimmed by 4 bases and the J gene end by 0 bases; junction bases not matched to a gene: 12. CDR3 in amino acids: CASSSPRGGTVSNQPQHF. CDR3 in DNA: TGTGCCAGCAGCTCCCCTAGAGGGGGGACAGTTAGCAATCAGCCCCAGCATTTT. Complete variable domain (other parts from reference TRBV7-8 and TRBJ1-5): GAGVSQSPRYKVAKRGQDVALRCDPISGHVSLFWYQQALGQGPEFLTYFQNEAQLDKSGLPSDRFFAERPEGSVSTLKIQRTQQEDSAVYLCASSSPRGGTVSNQPQHFGDGTRLSIL.

This clone was detected only a few times. V and J are TRBV2 and TRBJ1-1; tentatively, D is TRBD1 (6 bases). V lost 8 bases and J 4 bases, leaving 11 bases between the germline ends. The germline gives CDR1 SNHLY, CDR2 FYNNEI. The CDR3 consists of 12 residues. The CDR3 DNA reads as TGTGCCAGCTCCGGACAGACCACTGAAGCTTTCTTT. Protein product: CASSGQTTEAFF.

The rearrangement uses TRBV7-9 and TRBJ2-1; 9 positions match TRBD2. The CDR3 runs 15 residues. Per the germline V gene, CDR1 is SEHNR and CDR2 is FQNEAQ (reference sequence). J gave up 7 bases and V 4 bases, and 8 bases lay outside the gene matches. The CDR3 loop reads CASSYTSGPRNEQFF. DNA for the CDR3: TGTGCCAGCAGCTATACTAGCGGGCCTAGGAATGAGCAGTTCTTC.

This clone appeared a few times. The chain recombines TRBV4-1 with TRBJ1-4, with 7 bases matching TRBD1. The V segment lost 4 bases and the J segment 8 bases; nucleotides outside the gene matches: 4. This CDR3 region has 13 residues. Per the germline V gene, CDR1 is MGHRA and CDR2 is YSYEKL. The CDR3: CASSLLRGEKLFF. In DNA, the CDR3 is TGCGCCAGCAGCCTTCTCAGGGGGGAAAAACTGTTTTTT.